Shown below are 29 T cell receptor beta chains from a single sample sequenced in a study of PD-1 blockade in classical Hodgkin lymphoma. Brentuximab vedotin exposure varied among the patients, all of whom had relapsed after autologous stem cell transplantation. Repertoires were generated with immunoSEQ multiplex PCR, while TCRdb's copy carries only in-frame clones and drops some. The data contain over 35,000 clones, less than 85% of them seen just once; the ten biggest clones take up approximately 23%. Sequencing used peripheral blood mononuclear cells (PBMCs), obtained before the second cycle of nivolumab. The receptors here all came from a human donor with classical Hodgkin lymphoma.

The genes are TRBV29-1 and TRBJ2-3, with 10 bases identical to TRBD1. Germline CDR1 SQVTM, CDR2 ANQGSEA. Losses at the gene ends were 6 bases for V and 7 bases for J; bases not matched to a gene: 7. The CDR3 has 13 residues. In DNA form, the CDR3 reads TGCAGCGTGCCGGGACAGGGGTCATATACGCAGTATTTT. It translates to CSVPGQGSYTQYF.

The chain couples TRBV30 to TRBJ1-2; D gene ambiguous. Germline lookup yields CDR1 GTSNPN and CDR2 SVGIG (reference sequence). V gave up 1 base and J gave up 5 bases, with 8 bases separating them. The length of the CDR3 is 12 residues. CDR3 sequence reads: CAWSEIHYGYTF. CDR3 in DNA: TGTGCCTGGAGTGAGATCCATTATGGCTACACCTTC.

This clone has just one count. The chain carries TRBV27 and TRBJ2-3; TRBD2 agrees at 10 bases. Germline lookup yields CDR1 MNHEY and CDR2 SMNVEV (reference sequence). This CDR3 region has 17 residues. J lost 2 bases, V lost 4 bases, and 9 bases had no gene match. The CDR3 nucleotides read TGTGCCAGCAGTTCTAACAAGCGGGGGGGCGACACAGATACGCAGTATTTT. Amino acid sequence: CASSSNKRGGDTDTQYF.

A single count supports this clone. This chain links TRBV30 with TRBJ1-3; D remains unclear. Per the germline V gene, CDR1 is GTSNPN and CDR2 is SVGIG (reference sequence). Deletions cut 1 base from V and 10 bases from J, with 14 bases between. This CDR3 has 13 residues. CDR3 sequence (DNA): TGTGCCTGGAGTGGGATGGGAAGACAAACCATATATTTT. It translates to CAWSGMGRQTIYF.

This clone was observed a few times. The rearrangement links TRBV6-1 to TRBJ1-2, with D possibly being TRBD1 (6 bases). The CDR3 loop spans 13 amino acids. V lost 8 bases to trimming and J lost 2 bases, with 12 bases between them. Looked up from germline, CDR1 is MNHNS and CDR2 is SASEGT. This chain's CDR3 is CASVSTGNYGYTF. The CDR3 bases are TGTGCCAGCGTTTCCACAGGGAACTATGGCTACACCTTC.

The chain recombines TRBV6-5 with TRBJ2-2; tentatively, D is TRBD2 (6 bases). Trimming cost V 1 base and J 5 bases, with 11 bases left between them. Germline CDR1 and CDR2: MNHEY and SVGAGI. This CDR3 has 15 amino acids. CDR3 loop: CASSYWGVGTGELFF. The CDR3 DNA follows: TGTGCCAGCAGTTACTGGGGGGTAGGGACCGGGGAGCTGTTTTTT.

This sequence joins TRBV5-1 and TRBJ1-1; 8 bases match TRBD1. J gave up 2 bases and V 4 bases, and 7 bases lay outside the gene matches. This CDR3 has 15 amino acids. The germline V gene has CDR1 SGHRS and CDR2 YFSETQ. The CDR3 loop is CASSPRQGSNTEAFF. The CDR3 region has the DNA TGCGCCAGCAGCCCTCGACAGGGGAGCAACACTGAAGCTTTCTTT.

The chain carries TRBV7-9 and TRBJ1-2; 7 bases line up with TRBD1. The germline CDR1 and CDR2 sequences are SEHNR and FQNEAQ (reference sequence). The CDR3 loop spans 18 amino acids. V shed 2 bases, J shed 4 bases, and the junction held 16 bases outside the gene matches. The CDR3 bases are TGTGCCAGCAGCTTAAGGAACCCGGGCCTGCAGGGGGGCTATGGCTACACCTTC. Translation gives CASSLRNPGLQGGYGYTF.

The chain couples TRBV14 to TRBJ1-2; D possibly corresponds to TRBD1 (5 bases). CDR1 and CDR2 from the germline V gene are SGHDN and FVKESK. CDR3 size: 13 residues. V dropped 1 base and J dropped 8 bases, with 11 bases sitting between them. This chain's CDR3 is CASSQAGNGGYTF. The CDR3 region has the DNA TGTGCCAGCAGCCAAGCAGGGAATGGAGGCTACACCTTC.

The chain couples TRBV5-6 to TRBJ2-5; D uncertain. Germline-derived CDR1 and CDR2 are SGHDT and YYEEEE. This CDR3 spans 15 amino acids. The V and J ends lost 0 bases and 5 bases respectively, with 14 bases between them. This CDR3 reads CASSLVAAGRETQYF. CDR3 nucleotide sequence: TGTGCCAGCAGCTTGGTCGCGGCTGGACGGGAGACCCAGTACTTC.

V usage is TRBV21-1 and J usage is TRBJ2-7; TRBD1 is the table's D call, not checked against the DNA. TRBV21-1 is described as a pseudogene. The CDR3 extends over 15 amino acids. CDR3 coding DNA: TGTGCCAGCAGCAATGAATTGGCCGTACGCTACGAGCAGTACTTC. This sequence encodes CASSNELAVRYEQYF.

The chain uses TRBV19 and TRBJ1-4; 7 positions match TRBD1. V gave up 5 bases and J gave up 4 bases; unmatched junction bases: 7. Per the germline V gene, CDR1 is LNHDA and CDR2 is SQIVND (reference sequence). The CDR3 loop spans 15 amino acids. CDR3 coding DNA: TGTGCCAGTAGTCCAAGGGGACAGAATAATGAAAAACTGTTTTTT. Translated: CASSPRGQNNEKLFF.

This rearrangement joins TRBV7-8 to TRBJ1-1; D not resolved. The V gene's germline CDR1 is SGHVS and CDR2 FQNEAQ. The CDR3 is 14 amino acids. Trimming removed 2 bases from V and 2 bases from J, with 9 bases in between. The CDR3 coding sequence is TGTGCCAGCAGCTTAAGGACGGTAAACACTGAAGCTTTCTTT. It translates to CASSLRTVNTEAFF. The full variable domain, rest sourced from reference TRBV7-8 and TRBJ1-1, is GAGVSQSPRYKVAKRGQDVALRCDPISGHVSLFWYQQALGQGPEFLTYFQNEAQLDKSGLPSDRFFAERPEGSVSTLKIQRTQQEDSAVYLCASSLRTVNTEAFFGQGTRLTVV.

This clone has just a few counts. The rearrangement links TRBV7-8 to TRBJ1-5; unclear D gene. The CDR3 spans 14 residues. Germline V gene data show CDR1 as SGHVS and CDR2 as FQNEAQ. V was trimmed by 1 base and J by 3 bases, leaving 7 bases between them. The CDR3 DNA sequence: TGTGCCAGCAGCTTAGGAGGTTACAATCAGCCCCAGCATTTT. This gives the protein CASSLGGYNQPQHF.

V is TRBV4-3 and J is TRBJ1-5; 7 bases match TRBD1. V lost 0 bases and J lost 5; bases outside the gene matches: 4. Per the germline V gene, CDR1 is LGHNA and CDR2 is YSLEER. There are 15 residues in the CDR3. CDR3 loop: CASSQDWQGDQPQHF. CDR3 nucleotides: TGCGCCAGCAGCCAAGATTGGCAGGGGGATCAGCCCCAGCATTTT.

This clone was found once. The chain couples TRBV10-3 to TRBJ2-1; D remains unclear. This CDR3 is built from 13 residues. V was pared by 2 bases and J by 7 bases, with 9 bases between. Germline CDR1 is ENHRY and CDR2 is SYGVKD. The CDR3 bases are TGTGCCATCAGTGAGGGATATCGGAATGAGCAGTTCTTC. Residues: CAISEGYRNEQFF.

The chain carries TRBV11-3 and TRBJ1-5; D not resolved. The CDR3 runs to 13 residues. The V gene's germline CDR1 is SGHNT and CDR2 YENEEA. Trimming took off 1 base at V and 6 bases at J, with 7 bases between the two ends. The CDR3 sequence is CASSLVPSQPQHF. In DNA, the CDR3 is TGTGCCAGCAGCTTAGTCCCCTCTCAGCCCCAGCATTTT.

The chain uses TRBV6-5 and TRBJ1-1, with D tentatively TRBD1 (6 bases). Germline CDR1 reads MNHEY; CDR2 reads SVGAGI. The CDR3 runs to 14 residues. V was cut by 4 bases and J by 5 bases, with 14 bases left in between. CDR3 coding DNA: TGTGCCAGCAGTTCCCACAGGGTTCGGACTGAAGCTTTCTTT. Its protein is CASSSHRVRTEAFF.

This chain uses TRBV19 with TRBJ2-1; 10 nucleotides agree with TRBD2. The CDR3 extends over 13 amino acids. Germline V lookup: CDR1 LNHDA, CDR2 SQIVND (reference sequence). After removal of 5 bases from V and 8 bases from J, the junction contained 3 bases not matched to a gene. CDR3 bases: TGTGCCAGTAGTCTAGCGGGAGCGGATGAGCAGTTCTTC. It yields the protein CASSLAGADEQFF.

This clone appeared a few times. V and J are TRBV29-1 and TRBJ2-7; D not certain. This CDR3 has 8 residues. V lost 8 bases and J lost 4, with 3 bases in between. Germline-derived CDR1 and CDR2 are SQVTM and ANQGSEA. CDR3 protein: CSLYEQYF. CDR3 in DNA: TGCAGCCTTTACGAGCAGTACTTC.

The rearrangement uses TRBV4-1 and TRBJ2-3; tentatively, D is TRBD2 (5 bases). Germline V gene sequence: CDR1 MGHRA, CDR2 YSYEKL. The V end was cut by 3 bases, the J end by 0 bases, with 7 bases between. The CDR3 has 14 residues. This CDR3 reads CASSHGGSTDTQYF. As DNA, the CDR3 is TGCGCCAGCAGCCACGGCGGGAGCACAGATACGCAGTATTTT.

The chain employs TRBV6-6 and TRBJ1-3; 8 bases agree with TRBD1. Losses at the gene ends were 2 bases for V and 9 bases for J; bases not matched to a gene: 12. This CDR3 contains 16 residues. The V gene's germline CDR1 is MNHNY and CDR2 SVGAGI (reference sequence). CDR3 amino acids: CASSYLRQGPGGTIYF. The CDR3 nucleotides read TGTGCCAGCAGTTACCTGCGACAGGGGCCCGGGGGCACCATATATTTT.

This chain links TRBV11-2 with TRBJ2-4; D might be TRBD2 (5 bases). The CDR3 is 16 amino acids. Germline CDR1 SGHAT, CDR2 FQNNGV. Trimming removed 1 base at V and 6 bases at J, with 16 bases between. CDR3 amino acids: CASSLGGHPSGNIQYF. The CDR3 DNA reads TGTGCCAGCAGCTTAGGAGGTCACCCAAGCGGAAACATTCAGTACTTC.

This clone was counted once. The chain employs TRBV7-9 and TRBJ2-7; 8 nucleotides line up with TRBD2. The germline gives CDR1 SEHNR, CDR2 FQNEAQ (reference sequence). V was pared by 5 bases and J by 5 bases, with 5 bases of the junction left unmatched. The CDR3 extends over 13 amino acids. The CDR3, as DNA: TGTGCCAGCAGCCCAGGACTAGCCCACGAGCAGTACTTC. Its protein product is CASSPGLAHEQYF.

The CDR3 DNA sequence: TGTGCCAGCAGTGGCGCCAGGCGCGACACCGGGGAGCTGTTTTTT. This codes for CASSGARRDTGELFF. The chain has TRBV2 and TRBJ2-2; D is uncertain. Germline CDR1 SNHLY, CDR2 FYNNEI. The V gene lost 4 bases and the J gene lost 3 bases, with 12 bases spanning the gap. This CDR3 is 15 amino acids long.

The chain uses TRBV6-1 and TRBJ1-5, with D tentatively TRBD1 (5 bases). The V end was cut by 5 bases, the J end by 7 bases, with 9 bases between. Looked up from germline, CDR1 is MNHNS and CDR2 is SASEGT. The CDR3 has 12 residues. CDR3 DNA sequence: TGTGCCAGCAGTCTGGACACCCAGCCCCAGCATTTT. It encodes CASSLDTQPQHF.

The chain employs TRBV6-6 and TRBJ2-5; D call uncertain. The CDR3 sequence is 14 residues long. V was clipped by 4 bases and J by 5 bases, with 14 bases between them. Germline V gives CDR1 MNHNY, CDR2 SVGAGI (reference sequence). The DNA for the CDR3 is TGTGCCAGCAGTTCCGGTACTCTCTGGGAGACCCAGTACTTC. Protein sequence: CASSSGTLWETQYF.

The chain recombines TRBV5-1 with TRBJ1-1; D perhaps matches TRBD1 (6 bases). Trimming took off 4 bases at V and 2 bases at J, with 18 bases between the two ends. CDR3 length equals 16 residues. Germline CDR1 is SGHRS and CDR2 is YFSETQ. The CDR3 nucleotides read TGCGCCAGCAGCACAGGACGACAGGACCAAAACACTGAAGCTTTCTTT. It translates to CASSTGRQDQNTEAFF. Using reference TRBV5-1 and TRBJ1-1 for the parts outside the CDR3, the full variable domain is KAGVTQTPRYLIKTRGQQVTLSCSPISGHRSVSWYQQTPGQGLQFLFEYFSETQRNKGNFPGRFSGRQFSNSRSEMNVSTLELGDSALYLCASSTGRQDQNTEAFFGQGTRLTVV.

The V call is TRBV27, the J call TRBJ1-2; D perhaps matches TRBD1 (6 bases). Deletions cut 6 bases from V and 2 bases from J, with 13 bases between. Germline V lookup: CDR1 MNHEY, CDR2 SMNVEV (reference sequence). This CDR3 region has 14 residues. The CDR3 spells CASSLNGQNYGYTF. In DNA form, the CDR3 reads TGTGCCAGCAGCCTTAATGGACAGAACTATGGCTACACCTTC.